Listed here are 31 T cell receptor beta chains from one sample, sequenced in a study of blood T cell repertoires in COVID-19. Produced via immunoSEQ multiplex PCR; TCRdb's table is partial and in-frame only. The sample yields around 200,000 clones, around 84% seen once. Input material: peripheral blood. The receptor source for this set is a woman older than 75 with active or convalescent COVID-19.

The gene calls are TRBV7-3 and TRBJ2-3; D is unresolved. The V gene lost 2 bases and the J gene lost 0 bases, with 12 bases spanning the gap. Looked up from germline, CDR1 is SGHTA and CDR2 is FQGTGA. The CDR3 runs to 16 residues. DNA for the CDR3: TGTGCCAGCAGCTTAGAGGAGCCCTCTAGCACAGATACGCAGTATTTT. This codes for CASSLEEPSSTDTQYF.

V and J are TRBV28 and TRBJ1-2; TRBD1 matches at 9 bases. Germline loops: CDR1 MDHEN, CDR2 SYDVKM. This CDR3 has 14 residues. J gave up 5 bases and V 6 bases, and 7 bases lay outside the gene matches. DNA for the CDR3: TGTGCCAGCAGAGAAAACAGGGGGCCATATGGCTACACCTTC. It is translated as CASRENRGPYGYTF.

This chain uses TRBV5-8 with TRBJ2-5; possibly TRBD1 for D (6 bases). The germline V gene encodes CDR1 SGHTS and CDR2 YDEGEE. V lost 4 bases and J 3 bases, leaving 19 bases between the germline ends. The length of the CDR3 is 16 residues. CDR3 region: CASSPGAIRGKETQYF. For the CDR3, the DNA is TGTGCCAGCAGCCCAGGGGCAATCCGAGGGAAAGAGACCCAGTACTTC.

This clone was detected only once. This rearrangement joins TRBV7-9 to TRBJ1-4; 10 bases map to TRBD1. V dropped 4 bases and J dropped 7; count of bases not matched to a gene: 6. CDR3 length: 15 amino acids. The germline V gene encodes CDR1 SEHNR and CDR2 FQNEAQ (reference sequence). The CDR3 coding sequence is TGTGCCAGCAGCTATCCCCGGGACAGGGGTGAAAAACTGTTTTTT. Its translation: CASSYPRDRGEKLFF.

The gene calls are TRBV19 and TRBJ2-1; unclear D gene. V shed 7 bases and J shed 13 bases, with 17 bases lying between them. The germline V gene has CDR1 LNHDA and CDR2 SQIVND (reference sequence). The CDR3 loop spans 12 amino acids. The CDR3 sequence is CASTFTPSYQFF. CDR3 DNA sequence: TGTGCCAGTACTTTTACTCCGTCCTACCAGTTCTTC.

This chain links TRBV10-3 with TRBJ2-1, with TRBD2 matching 7 bases. V shed 8 bases, J shed 8 bases, and the junction held 9 bases outside the gene matches. There are 13 residues in the CDR3. Germline CDR1 reads ENHRY; CDR2 reads SYGVKD. The CDR3 DNA is TGTGCCATCGGGGATAGCGGGCGAGATGAGCAGTTCTTC. This codes for CAIGDSGRDEQFF.

The chain uses TRBV2 and TRBJ1-2; unclear D gene. The CDR3 contains 11 residues. The V end lost 6 bases, the J end lost 8 bases, and 10 bases lay between the germline ends. Looked up from germline, CDR1 is SNHLY and CDR2 is FYNNEI. The CDR3 loop reads CASSPSQGYTF. DNA for the CDR3: TGTGCCAGCAGCCCCAGTCAGGGCTACACCTTC.

This chain joins TRBV18 and TRBJ2-1, with 7 bases that match TRBD2. Germline trimming cut 0 bases from V and 16 bases from J; bases unmatched to any gene: 15. The CDR3 extends over 15 amino acids. Germline values: CDR1 KGHSH, CDR2 LQKENI. Written as DNA, the CDR3 is TGTGCCAGCTCACCACCGGAGGGTTTGGGGACTACGGGATTCTTC. Translation gives CASSPPEGLGTTGFF.

The CDR3, as DNA: TGTGCCAGCAAGTCCACTGGGCCCAGGGGCACCGGGGAGCTGTTTTTT. This codes for CASKSTGPRGTGELFF. This chain connects TRBV7-9 to TRBJ2-2, with a possible D match to TRBD1 (6 bases). Trimming shortened V by 7 bases and J by 4 bases, and 19 bases separated the two germline ends. From germline, CDR1 is SEHNR and CDR2 FQNEAQ (reference sequence). The CDR3 is 16 amino acids.

The J gene is TRBJ1-5, the V gene TRBV15; D might be TRBD1 (5 bases). Germline CDR1 and CDR2: LNHNV and YYDKDF (reference sequence). This CDR3 has 15 residues. V dropped 0 bases and J dropped 6 bases, with 12 bases sitting between them. The CDR3 loop reads CATSRDLGGSQPQHF. Here the CDR3 DNA reads TGTGCCACCAGCAGAGATCTCGGGGGGAGTCAGCCCCAGCATTTT.

This sequence joins TRBV19 and TRBJ1-1; TRBD1 might be the D (6 bases). V was cut by 5 bases and J by 3 bases, with 13 bases left in between. Germline-derived CDR1 and CDR2 are LNHDA and SQIVND (reference sequence). This CDR3 spans 14 amino acids. The CDR3 sequence is CASSPLGGDTEAFF. The CDR3 DNA is TGTGCCAGTAGTCCATTAGGGGGTGACACTGAAGCTTTCTTT.

This chain links TRBV9 with TRBJ1-4; D gene unclear. The ends were cut back, 0 bases at V and 5 bases at J, with 11 bases in the middle. The CDR3 runs to 15 residues. CDR1 is SGDLS and CDR2 is YYNGEE in the germline V gene. CDR3 DNA: TGTGCCAGCAGCGTAGAAGTGACAAAGAATGAAAAACTGTTTTTT. Protein: CASSVEVTKNEKLFF.

The V gene is TRBV7-2, the J gene TRBJ2-7; the match to TRBD2 covers 7 bases. CDR3 length equals 14 residues. V was clipped by 3 bases and J by 7 bases; unmatched bases: 9. Germline V gene data show CDR1 as SGHTA and CDR2 as FQGNSA. Here the CDR3 DNA reads TGTGCCAGCAGCTTTGGGGGAGGGAATCGGGAGCAGTACTTC. Its translation is CASSFGGGNREQYF.

The chain is built from TRBV30 and TRBJ2-2; D is ambiguous. Germline V gene lookup returns CDR1 GTSNPN and CDR2 SVGIG (reference sequence). V was shortened by 5 bases and J by 2 bases, with 12 bases between the two germline ends. The CDR3 totals 14 residues. The CDR3 sequence is CAWSVGLNTGELFF. Here the CDR3 DNA reads TGTGCCTGGTCTGTCGGTCTCAACACCGGGGAGCTGTTTTTT.

This rearrangement joins TRBV7-2 to TRBJ2-7; 9 bases agree with TRBD1. The CDR3 runs 13 residues. Germline values: CDR1 SGHTA, CDR2 FQGNSA. V trimming: 5 bases; J trimming: 2 bases; junction bases outside the gene matches: 1. The CDR3 sequence is CASSRQGAYEQYF. The CDR3 region has the DNA TGTGCCAGCAGCCGACAGGGGGCCTACGAGCAGTACTTC. Filled out from reference TRBV7-2 and TRBJ2-7, the complete variable domain reads GAGVSQSPSNKVTEKGKDVELRCDPISGHTALYWYRQSLGQGLEFLIYFQGNSAPDKSGLPSDRFSAERTGGSVSTLTIQRTQQEDSAVYLCASSRQGAYEQYFGPGTRLTVT.

This chain uses TRBV5-1 with TRBJ2-1; 11 nucleotides agree with TRBD1. Per the germline V gene, CDR1 is SGHRS and CDR2 is YFSETQ. The CDR3 has 15 residues. The V segment lost 1 base and the J segment 7 bases; nucleotides outside the gene matches: 4. CDR3 sequence reads: CASSLFGDRGNEQFF. The CDR3 DNA sequence: TGCGCCAGCAGCTTGTTCGGGGACAGGGGGAATGAGCAGTTCTTC.

The chain has TRBV11-2 and TRBJ2-3; unclear D gene. Between the trimmed V and J ends, which lost 2 bases and 4 bases, there was a span of 4 bases. This CDR3 has 12 amino acids. The V gene's germline CDR1 is SGHAT and CDR2 FQNNGV. The CDR3 reads CASSLLPDTQYF. DNA for the CDR3: TGTGCCAGCAGCTTACTTCCAGATACGCAGTATTTT.

V and J are TRBV7-2 and TRBJ1-2, with 7 positions matching TRBD1. The V gene's germline CDR1 is SGHTA and CDR2 FQGNSA. J was trimmed by 5 bases and V by 0 bases; bases with no gene match: 0. The CDR3 runs 13 residues. CDR3 nucleotides: TGTGCCAGCAGCTTAGCCAGGGGGTATGGCTACACCTTC. Its translation is CASSLARGYGYTF.

The V gene is TRBV7-2, the J gene TRBJ2-7; TRBD1 aligns across 9 bases. Germline V gives CDR1 SGHTA, CDR2 FQGNSA. With V trimmed by 2 bases and J by 6 bases, 2 bases remained unmatched. The CDR3 consists of 13 residues. This CDR3 reads CASSLRDRAEQYF. CDR3 sequence (DNA): TGTGCCAGCAGCTTAAGGGACAGGGCCGAGCAGTACTTC. The whole variable domain, remainder taken from reference TRBV7-2 and TRBJ2-7, is GAGVSQSPSNKVTEKGKDVELRCDPISGHTALYWYRQSLGQGLEFLIYFQGNSAPDKSGLPSDRFSAERTGGSVSTLTIQRTQQEDSAVYLCASSLRDRAEQYFGPGTRLTVT.

This clone has only one observation. The V gene is TRBV29-1, the J gene TRBJ1-5; TRBD1 matches 8 bases. J lost 11 bases, V lost 5 bases, and 8 bases had no gene match. CDR3 length: 12 amino acids. CDR1 and CDR2 from the germline V gene are SQVTM and ANQGSEA. DNA of the CDR3: TGCAGCGTTCGACAGGGGACCGAAGCCCAGCATTTT. Amino acids: CSVRQGTEAQHF.

The chain employs TRBV4-2 and TRBJ2-3, with 8 nucleotides matching TRBD2. The J segment lost 2 bases and the V segment lost 2 bases, leaving 6 bases of the junction unmatched. The CDR3 has 16 amino acids. Germline V gene lookup returns CDR1 LGHNA and CDR2 YNFKEQ. The CDR3 spells CASSQNRGGNTDTQYF. The CDR3 region has the DNA TGTGCCAGCAGCCAAAATCGGGGGGGGAACACAGATACGCAGTATTTT.

The chain joins TRBV3-1 (or the pseudogene TRBV3-2) to TRBJ1-4; D is perhaps TRBD1 (5 bases). CDR1 and CDR2 (germline): LGHDT, YNNKEL (reference sequence). The CDR3 contains 14 residues. V was trimmed by 0 bases and J by 8 bases, leaving 10 bases between them. CDR3 in amino acids: CASSQDRVGEKLFF. CDR3 coding DNA: TGTGCCAGCAGCCAAGACAGGGTTGGAGAAAAACTGTTTTTT.

The gene calls are TRBV7-2 and TRBJ2-2; 7 bases agree with TRBD2. CDR3 length equals 14 residues. The trim removed 6 bases at V and 4 bases at J, leaving 5 bases unmatched. CDR1 and CDR2 (germline): SGHTA, FQGNSA. The CDR3 DNA reads as TGTGCCAGCAGTTTCGGGGGGACCACCGGGGAGCTGTTTTTT. Translated, it gives CASSFGGTTGELFF.

The J gene is TRBJ2-7, the V gene TRBV6-5, with 10 nucleotides matching TRBD1. CDR1 is MNHEY and CDR2 is SVGAGI in the germline V gene. V lost 4 bases and J lost 4; bases outside the gene matches: 7. CDR3 size: 15 residues. In DNA form, the CDR3 reads TGTGCCAGCAGTTTCGGCTCGGGACAGGGGTACGAGCAGTACTTC. Its translation is CASSFGSGQGYEQYF.

The chain recombines TRBV25-1 with TRBJ2-1, with 11 bases identical to TRBD1. CDR3 size: 16 residues. Unmatched junction bases numbered 11, after V lost 4 bases and J lost 9 bases. Looked up from germline, CDR1 is MGHDK and CDR2 is SYGVNS. The CDR3 here is CASSARMDRGLLEQFF. The DNA for the CDR3 is TGTGCCAGCAGTGCCCGAATGGACAGGGGGCTGCTTGAGCAGTTCTTC. The full variable domain, with the rest looked up from reference TRBV25-1 and TRBJ2-1, is EADIYQTPRYLVIGTGKKITLECSQTMGHDKMYWYQQDPGMELHLIHYSYGVNSTEKGDLSSESTVSRIRTEHFPLTLESARPSHTSQYLCASSARMDRGLLEQFFGPGTRLTVL.

V is TRBV6-6 and J is TRBJ1-3; unclear D gene. The V gene lost 6 bases and the J gene lost 1 base, with 10 bases spanning the gap. This CDR3 contains 14 residues. From germline, CDR1 is MNHNY and CDR2 SVGAGI (reference sequence). The CDR3 sequence is CASRRDTSGNTIYF. The CDR3 region has the DNA TGTGCCAGCAGGAGAGACACATCTGGAAACACCATATATTTT.

V is TRBV27 and J is TRBJ2-7; 8 bases match TRBD2. This CDR3 is built from 17 residues. Germline V gives CDR1 MNHEY, CDR2 SMNVEV (reference sequence). V lost 1 base and J lost 9; bases outside the gene matches: 17. The CDR3 sequence: CASSLWPLVAGRSGQYF. In DNA form, the CDR3 reads TGTGCCAGCAGTTTATGGCCGTTGGTAGCGGGGCGGAGTGGGCAGTACTTC.

CDR3 in amino acids: CAGSTQGNTEAFF. The CDR3 DNA is TGTGCCGGGTCGACACAGGGAAACACTGAAGCTTTCTTT. This chain joins TRBV7-9 and TRBJ1-1, with D perhaps TRBD1 (6 bases). This CDR3 comprises 13 residues. CDR1 and CDR2 (germline): SEHNR, FQNEAQ (reference sequence). Trimming took off 11 bases at V and 2 bases at J, with 15 bases between the two ends. The full variable domain, with the rest looked up from reference TRBV7-9 and TRBJ1-1, is DTGVSQNPRHKITKRGQNVTFRCDPISEHNRLYWYRQTLGQGPEFLTYFQNEAQLEKSRLLSDRFSAERPKGSFSTLEIQRTEQGDSAMYLCAGSTQGNTEAFFGQGTRLTVV.

This chain connects TRBV29-1 to TRBJ1-3; 7 bases match TRBD1. In germline, CDR1 is SQVTM, CDR2 ANQGSEA. The CDR3 consists of 15 residues. J gave up 2 bases and V 3 bases, and 7 bases lay outside the gene matches. In nucleotides, the CDR3 is TGCAGCGTTGAGGGGACAGAGCAAACTGGAAACACCATATATTTT. Translation: CSVEGTEQTGNTIYF.

The gene calls are TRBV18 and TRBJ2-1, with 7 bases that match TRBD1. From germline, CDR1 is KGHSH and CDR2 LQKENI. The CDR3 consists of 15 residues. V shed 4 bases, J shed 8 bases, and the junction held 11 bases outside the gene matches. The CDR3 sequence is CASSRRQGRLDEQFF. The CDR3 DNA is TGTGCCAGCTCACGTAGACAGGGTAGGTTGGATGAGCAGTTCTTC.

This chain connects TRBV6-5 to TRBJ2-2, with D possibly TRBD1 on 8 matching bases. The V gene's germline CDR1 is MNHEY and CDR2 SVGAGI. The V gene lost 6 bases and the J gene lost 5 bases, with 16 bases spanning the gap. The CDR3 runs 15 residues. The CDR3 nucleotides are TGTGCCAGCAGAATACAGGGGGGGACGACCGGGGAGCTGTTTTTT. Protein: CASRIQGGTTGELFF.